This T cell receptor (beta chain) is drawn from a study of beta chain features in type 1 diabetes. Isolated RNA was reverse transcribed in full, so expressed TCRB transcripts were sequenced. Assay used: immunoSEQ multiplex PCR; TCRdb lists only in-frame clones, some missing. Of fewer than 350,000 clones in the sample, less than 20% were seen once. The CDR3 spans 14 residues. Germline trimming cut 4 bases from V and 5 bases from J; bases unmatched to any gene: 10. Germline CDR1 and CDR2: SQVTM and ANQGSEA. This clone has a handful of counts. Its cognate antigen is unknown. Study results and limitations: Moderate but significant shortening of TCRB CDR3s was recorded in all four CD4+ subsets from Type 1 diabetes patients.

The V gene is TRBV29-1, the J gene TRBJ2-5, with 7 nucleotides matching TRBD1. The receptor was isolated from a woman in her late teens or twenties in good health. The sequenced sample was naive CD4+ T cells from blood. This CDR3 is CSVGGTGVGETQYF. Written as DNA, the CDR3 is TGCAGCGTTGGCGGTACAGGGGTTGGGGAGACCCAGTACTTC.